This T cell receptor (beta chain) came from a study of blood T cells in healthy people across ages. Overall study context: Through template switching, about one barcoded beta molecule was captured per two T cells, as measured in model experiments.

Points from the study as a whole: A roughly linear fall in TCR beta diversity per million T cells was seen with increasing age.

PCR was performed a second time for about 6 to 12 cycles using a sample-barcoded 5' primer and a J-beta primer mix. Every single cDNA molecule received a tag from a template-switch adaptor with 12 random nucleotides. TCRdb used MiXCR to reprocess the 5' RACE reads, holding one entry per CDR3 protein. The sample lists roughly 1,800,000 distinct CDR3 sequences; 49% were seen once. Turning to this clonotype: Its antigen remains unidentified.

The receptor was isolated from a woman aged 40 to 50 in good health. The sample comprised blood.

The CDR3 nucleotides are TGTGCCAGCAGTGATTGGCAGGGCTACACCTTC. Protein product: CASSDWQGYTF. V and J are TRBV6-1 and TRBJ1-2; unclear D gene. The V gene's germline CDR1 is MNHNS and CDR2 SASEGT. Trimming cost V 3 bases and J 8 bases, with 7 bases left between them. This CDR3 has 11 amino acids.